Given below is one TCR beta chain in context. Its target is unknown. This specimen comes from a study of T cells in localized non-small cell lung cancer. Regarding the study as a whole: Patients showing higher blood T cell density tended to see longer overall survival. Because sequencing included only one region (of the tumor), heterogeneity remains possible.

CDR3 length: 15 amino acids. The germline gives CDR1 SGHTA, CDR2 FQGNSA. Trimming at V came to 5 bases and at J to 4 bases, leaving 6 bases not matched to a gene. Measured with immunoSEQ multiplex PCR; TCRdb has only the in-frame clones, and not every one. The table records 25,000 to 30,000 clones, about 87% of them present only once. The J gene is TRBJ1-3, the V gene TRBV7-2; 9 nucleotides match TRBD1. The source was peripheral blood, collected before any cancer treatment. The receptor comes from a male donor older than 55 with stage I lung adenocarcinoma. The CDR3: CASSLQGAKGNTIYF. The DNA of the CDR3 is TGTGCCAGCAGCCTACAGGGGGCGAAAGGAAACACCATATATTTT. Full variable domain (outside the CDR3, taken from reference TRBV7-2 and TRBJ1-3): GAGVSQSPSNKVTEKGKDVELRCDPISGHTALYWYRQSLGQGLEFLIYFQGNSAPDKSGLPSDRFSAERTGGSVSTLTIQRTQQEDSAVYLCASSLQGAKGNTIYFGEGSWLTVV.